This T cell receptor (beta chain) was sequenced in a study of T cells in tuberculosis. The sample's time point: new active TB diagnosis, blood taken before or within 7 days of starting treatment. HIV-seronegative South African adults aged 18 years or older had newly diagnosed active tuberculosis. Clones were sequenced by immunoSEQ multiplex PCR, and TCRdb holds only the in-frame ones, with some missing. The top ten clones hold around 7% of a sample with 25,000 to 30,000 clones, 92% of them seen once. The CDR3 is made up of 17 amino acids. The J segment lost 6 bases and the V segment lost 1 base, leaving 12 bases of the junction unmatched. Germline CDR1 is LGHNT and CDR2 is FRNRAP.

The sample here was PBMCs, taken at tuberculosis diagnosis. The TCR originated in an adult with tuberculosis. The gene calls are TRBV12-5 and TRBJ1-1, with 9 bases identical to TRBD1. The CDR3 sequence is CASGLDPGGQGSAEAFF. CDR3 sequence (DNA): TGTGCTAGTGGTTTGGACCCTGGGGGACAGGGTAGTGCTGAAGCTTTCTTT.